Following are 9 T cell receptor beta chains from one sample sequenced in a study of cytomegalovirus exposure and HLA in healthy donors. In the PCR, 60 Vbeta and 13 Jbeta primers were used. Here immunoSEQ multiplex PCR was the method, and the copy in TCRdb shows in-frame clones only, minus some. The sample has roughly 80,000 clones, roughly 70% seen once. Sequenced: PBMCs. The receptor set was obtained from a man in his 60s in good health and CMV-seropositive.

This chain uses TRBV5-5 with TRBJ2-1; a weak D match, TRBD2 (6 bases). V dropped 3 bases and J dropped 0 bases, with 13 bases sitting between them. CDR3 size: 16 residues. The germline gives CDR1 SGHKS, CDR2 YYEKEE (reference sequence). The CDR3 nucleotides read TGTGCCAGCAGCTCCCTCCCCGGGAGCTCCTACAATGAGCAGTTCTTC. This encodes CASSSLPGSSYNEQFF.

This clone was observed a handful of times. This rearrangement joins TRBV5-4 to TRBJ2-2, with 8 bases matching TRBD1. Trimming at V came to 0 bases and at J to 9 bases, leaving 1 base not matched to a gene. The CDR3 is 13 amino acids. Germline V gene data show CDR1 as SGHNT and CDR2 as YYREEE (reference sequence). This CDR3 is CASSLDRGRELFF. The CDR3 DNA reads as TGTGCCAGCAGCTTGGACAGGGGGAGGGAGCTGTTTTTT.

V gene TRBV6-5 combines with J gene TRBJ2-1; perhaps TRBD2 as D (6 bases). Trimming took 2 bases from V and 10 from J, leaving 18 bases between them. Germline CDR1 is MNHEY and CDR2 is SVGAGI. The CDR3 loop spans 15 amino acids. CDR3 sequence (DNA): TGTGCCAGCAGTTACGGGGAAGGGGCGGCGGGGGAGCAGTTCTTC. The encoded protein is CASSYGEGAAGEQFF.

This chain joins TRBV6-1 and TRBJ1-5; D may be TRBD1 (5 bases). The CDR3 sequence is 14 residues long. Germline CDR1 MNHNS, CDR2 SASEGT. The V end lost 4 bases, the J end lost 0 bases, and 7 bases lay between the germline ends. Here the CDR3 reads CASSGQNSNQPQHF. CDR3 DNA: TGTGCCAGCAGTGGACAGAATAGCAATCAGCCCCAGCATTTT.

V usage is TRBV5-4 and J usage is TRBJ1-4; tentatively, D is TRBD1 (6 bases). Germline loops: CDR1 SGHNT, CDR2 YYREEE (reference sequence). V lost 0 bases and J lost 5, with 11 bases in between. The CDR3 extends over 15 amino acids. In DNA, the CDR3 is TGTGCCAGCAGCTTGGCTGGGACAAAAAATGAAAAACTGTTTTTT. This encodes CASSLAGTKNEKLFF. Drawing the rest from reference TRBV5-4 and TRBJ1-4, the complete variable domain is ETGVTQSPTHLIKTRGQQVTLRCSSQSGHNTVSWYQQALGQGPQFIFQYYREEENGRGNFPPRFSGLQFPNYSSELNVNALELDDSALYLCASSLAGTKNEKLFFGSGTQLSVL.

This chain joins TRBV20-1 and TRBJ1-1; D unclear. Germline assignment: CDR1 DFQATT and CDR2 SNEGSKA (reference sequence). V was trimmed by 1 base and J by 10 bases, leaving 10 bases between them. This CDR3 is 11 amino acids long. In DNA, the CDR3 is TGCAGTGCTAGAGCCGAGGTGGTAGCTTTCTTT. This gives the protein CSARAEVVAFF.

V and J are TRBV6-5 and TRBJ2-7, with TRBD2 identical over 9 bases. V lost 8 bases, J lost 7 bases, and 9 bases stayed unmatched. Germline CDR1 is MNHEY and CDR2 is SVGAGI. CDR3 length equals 13 residues. Here the CDR3 DNA reads TGTGCCAGCCGTAGCGGGAGCGGAGGGGAGCAGTACTTC. It specifies CASRSGSGGEQYF.

The chain carries TRBV6-1 and TRBJ1-5, with D uncertain. The V end lost 4 bases, the J end lost 2 bases, and 12 bases lay between the germline ends. Germline-derived CDR1 and CDR2 are MNHNS and SASEGT. This CDR3 is 15 amino acids long. The chain's CDR3 is CASSASVVGNQPQHF. Here the CDR3 DNA reads TGTGCCAGCAGTGCATCAGTGGTCGGCAATCAGCCCCAGCATTTT.

This clone was counted at least ten times. The CDR3 sequence is CASSGGGYNEQFF. The CDR3, as DNA: TGTGCCAGCAGCGGAGGAGGCTACAATGAGCAGTTCTTC. J is TRBJ2-1 and V is TRBV7-6, with D perhaps matching TRBD2 (5 bases). CDR1 is SGHVS and CDR2 is FNYEAQ in the germline V gene. Between the trimmed V and J ends, which lost 5 bases and 3 bases, there was a span of 8 bases. The CDR3 sequence is 13 residues long.